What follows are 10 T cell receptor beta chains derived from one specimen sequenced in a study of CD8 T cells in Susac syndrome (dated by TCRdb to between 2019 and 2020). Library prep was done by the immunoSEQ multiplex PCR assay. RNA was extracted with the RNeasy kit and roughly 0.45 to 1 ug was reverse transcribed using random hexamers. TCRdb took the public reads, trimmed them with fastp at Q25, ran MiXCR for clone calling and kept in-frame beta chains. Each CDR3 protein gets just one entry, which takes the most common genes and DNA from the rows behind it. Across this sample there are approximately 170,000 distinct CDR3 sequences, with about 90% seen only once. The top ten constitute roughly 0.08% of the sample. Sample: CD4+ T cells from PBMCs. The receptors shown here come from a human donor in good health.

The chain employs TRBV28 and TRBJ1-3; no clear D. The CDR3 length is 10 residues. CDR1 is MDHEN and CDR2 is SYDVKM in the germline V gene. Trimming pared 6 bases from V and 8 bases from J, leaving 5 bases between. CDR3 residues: CASSSDTIYF. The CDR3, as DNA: TGTGCCAGCAGCTCGGACACCATATATTTT.

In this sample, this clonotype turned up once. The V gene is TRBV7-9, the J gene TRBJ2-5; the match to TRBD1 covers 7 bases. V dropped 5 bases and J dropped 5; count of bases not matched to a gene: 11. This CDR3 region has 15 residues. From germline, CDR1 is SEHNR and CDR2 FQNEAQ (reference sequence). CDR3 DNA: TGTGCCAGCAGCATCGACAGGGATCTTCGGGAGACCCAGTACTTC. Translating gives CASSIDRDLRETQYF.

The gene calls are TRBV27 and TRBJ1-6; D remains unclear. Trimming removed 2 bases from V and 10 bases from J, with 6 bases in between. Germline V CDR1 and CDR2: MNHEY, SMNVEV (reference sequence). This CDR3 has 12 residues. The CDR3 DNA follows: TGTGCCAGCAGTTTAAACGGGTCACCCCTCCACTTT. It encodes CASSLNGSPLHF.

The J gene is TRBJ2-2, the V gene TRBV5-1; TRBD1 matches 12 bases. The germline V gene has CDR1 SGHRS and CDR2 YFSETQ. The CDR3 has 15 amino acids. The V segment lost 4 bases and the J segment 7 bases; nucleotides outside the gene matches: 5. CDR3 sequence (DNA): TGCGCCAGCAGCCTGGGACAGGGGGCTATCGGGGAGCTGTTTTTT. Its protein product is CASSLGQGAIGELFF.

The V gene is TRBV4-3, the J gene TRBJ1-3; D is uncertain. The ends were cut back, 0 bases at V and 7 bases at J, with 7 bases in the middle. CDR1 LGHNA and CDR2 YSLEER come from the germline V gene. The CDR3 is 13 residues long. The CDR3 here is CASSQDPINTIYF. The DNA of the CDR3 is TGCGCCAGCAGCCAAGACCCCATTAACACCATATATTTT.

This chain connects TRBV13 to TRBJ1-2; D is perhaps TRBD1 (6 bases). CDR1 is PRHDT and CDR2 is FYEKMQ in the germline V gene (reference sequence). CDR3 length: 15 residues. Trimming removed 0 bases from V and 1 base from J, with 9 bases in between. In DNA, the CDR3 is TGTGCCAGCAGCTTAGGGGACAGAGATAACTATGGCTACACCTTC. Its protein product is CASSLGDRDNYGYTF. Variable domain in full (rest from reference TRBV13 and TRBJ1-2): AAGVIQSPRHLIKEKRETATLKCYPIPRHDTVYWYQQGPGQDPQFLISFYEKMQSDKGSIPDRFSAQQFSDYHSELNMSSLELGDSALYFCASSLGDRDNYGYTFGSGTRLTVV.

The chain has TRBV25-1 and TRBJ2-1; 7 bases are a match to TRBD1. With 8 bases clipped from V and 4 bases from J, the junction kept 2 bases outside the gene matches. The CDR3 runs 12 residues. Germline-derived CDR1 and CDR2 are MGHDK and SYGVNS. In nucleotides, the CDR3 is TGTGCCAGCTCGGGACAGTACAATGAGCAGTTCTTC. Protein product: CASSGQYNEQFF.

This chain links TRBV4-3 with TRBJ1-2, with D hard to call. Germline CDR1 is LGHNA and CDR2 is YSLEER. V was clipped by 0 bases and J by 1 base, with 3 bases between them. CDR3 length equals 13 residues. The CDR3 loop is CASSQDRNYGYTF. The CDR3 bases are TGCGCCAGCAGCCAAGACCGTAACTATGGCTACACCTTC.

This CDR3 is CASSRTSGTGSYEQYF. The CDR3 coding sequence is TGCGCCAGCAGCCGTACCTCCGGGACAGGCTCCTACGAGCAGTACTTC. The rearrangement links TRBV4-3 to TRBJ2-7; 8 bases align to TRBD1. The CDR3 consists of 16 residues. The V gene end was trimmed by 4 bases and the J gene end by 0 bases; junction bases not matched to a gene: 8. Per germline, CDR1 LGHNA and CDR2 YSLEER.

CDR3 loop: CASSLGPGTVTAQYF. The CDR3 DNA reads as TGCGCCAGCAGCTTGGGACCTGGGACAGTTACTGCCCAGTACTTC. The chain couples TRBV5-1 to TRBJ2-5; the match to TRBD1 covers 7 bases. The ends lost 0 bases at V and 9 bases at J; junction bases unmatched: 11. Looked up from germline, CDR1 is SGHRS and CDR2 is YFSETQ. CDR3 length equals 15 residues.